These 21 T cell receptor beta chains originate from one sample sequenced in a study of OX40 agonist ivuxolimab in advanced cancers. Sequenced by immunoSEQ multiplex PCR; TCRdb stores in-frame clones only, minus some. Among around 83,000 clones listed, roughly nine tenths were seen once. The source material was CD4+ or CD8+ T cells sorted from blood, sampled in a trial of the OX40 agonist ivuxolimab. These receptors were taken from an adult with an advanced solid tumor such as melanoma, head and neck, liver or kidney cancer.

The CDR3 region is CASSLTSLGSGANVLTF. The CDR3 DNA reads TGTGCCAGCAGTTTGACTAGCTTGGGCTCTGGGGCCAACGTCCTGACTTTC. The rearrangement uses TRBV28 and TRBJ2-6; 7 positions agree with TRBD2. CDR3 length: 17 residues. V shed 3 bases and J 0 bases; nucleotides not matched to a gene: 5. Germline assignment: CDR1 MDHEN and CDR2 SYDVKM.

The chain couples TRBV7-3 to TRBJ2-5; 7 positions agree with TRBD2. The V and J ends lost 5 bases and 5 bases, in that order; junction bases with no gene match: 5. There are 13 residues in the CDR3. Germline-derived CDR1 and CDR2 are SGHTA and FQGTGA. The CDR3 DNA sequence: TGTGCCAGCAGCAGGGGAGGGAGTGAGACCCAGTACTTC. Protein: CASSRGGSETQYF.

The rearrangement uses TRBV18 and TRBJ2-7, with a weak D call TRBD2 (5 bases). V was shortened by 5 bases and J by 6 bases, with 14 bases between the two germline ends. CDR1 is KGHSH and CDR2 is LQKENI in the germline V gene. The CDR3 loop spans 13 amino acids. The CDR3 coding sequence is TGTGCCAGCTCATCGACACTCGAGGGCGAGCAGTACTTC. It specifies CASSSTLEGEQYF.

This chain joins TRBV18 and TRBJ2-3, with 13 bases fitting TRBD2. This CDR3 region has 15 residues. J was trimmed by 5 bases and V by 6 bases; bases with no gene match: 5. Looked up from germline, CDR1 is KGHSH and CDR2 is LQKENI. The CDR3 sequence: CASSRTSGSRDTQYF. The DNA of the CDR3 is TGTGCCAGCTCGCGGACTAGCGGGAGTAGAGATACGCAGTATTTT.

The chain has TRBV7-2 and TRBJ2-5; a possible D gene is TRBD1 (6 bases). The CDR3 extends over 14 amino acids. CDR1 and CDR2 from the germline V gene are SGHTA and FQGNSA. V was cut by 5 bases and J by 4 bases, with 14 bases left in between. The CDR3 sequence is CASSATRGGETQYF. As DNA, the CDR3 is TGTGCCAGCAGCGCTACCAGGGGTGGAGAGACCCAGTACTTC.

The CDR3 nucleotides are TGTGCCAGCAGTTCCCCTTCTGGGACAGGGAACTACGAGCAGTACTTC. Its translation: CASSSPSGTGNYEQYF. This sequence joins TRBV27 and TRBJ2-7, with TRBD1 matching 9 bases. V lost 4 bases, J lost 3 bases, and 10 bases stayed unmatched. This CDR3 spans 16 amino acids. Germline-derived CDR1 and CDR2 are MNHEY and SMNVEV (reference sequence).

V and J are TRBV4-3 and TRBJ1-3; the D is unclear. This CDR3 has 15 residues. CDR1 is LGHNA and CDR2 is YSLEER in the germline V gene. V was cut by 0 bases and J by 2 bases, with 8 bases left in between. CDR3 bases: TGCGCCAGCAGCCAAGACAGCAACACTGGAAACACCATATATTTT. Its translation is CASSQDSNTGNTIYF.

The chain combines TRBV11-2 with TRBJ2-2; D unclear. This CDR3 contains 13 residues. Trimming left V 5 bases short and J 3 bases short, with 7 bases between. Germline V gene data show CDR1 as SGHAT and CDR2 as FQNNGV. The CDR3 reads CASSLTDTGELFF. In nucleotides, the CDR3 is TGTGCCAGCAGCCTAACTGACACCGGGGAGCTGTTTTTT.

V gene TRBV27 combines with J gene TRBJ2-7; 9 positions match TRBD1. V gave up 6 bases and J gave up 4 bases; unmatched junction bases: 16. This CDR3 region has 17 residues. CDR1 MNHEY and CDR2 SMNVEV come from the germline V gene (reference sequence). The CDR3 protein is CASSRKVGTGRGYEQYF. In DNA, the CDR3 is TGTGCCAGCAGCAGAAAAGTAGGGACAGGGAGAGGATACGAGCAGTACTTC.

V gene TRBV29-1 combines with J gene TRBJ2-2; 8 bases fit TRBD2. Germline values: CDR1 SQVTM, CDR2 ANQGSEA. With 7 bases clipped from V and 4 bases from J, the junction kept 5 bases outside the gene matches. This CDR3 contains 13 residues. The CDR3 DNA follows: TGCAGCGGGGCGGGACTAGTCACCGGGGAGCTGTTTTTT. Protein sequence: CSGAGLVTGELFF.

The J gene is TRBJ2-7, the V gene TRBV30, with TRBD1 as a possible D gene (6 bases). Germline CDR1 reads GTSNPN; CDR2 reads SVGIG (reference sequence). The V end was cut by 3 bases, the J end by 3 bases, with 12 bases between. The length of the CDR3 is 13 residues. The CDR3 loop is CAWRGGTLYEQYF. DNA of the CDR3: TGTGCCTGGAGAGGGGGAACCCTCTACGAGCAGTACTTC.

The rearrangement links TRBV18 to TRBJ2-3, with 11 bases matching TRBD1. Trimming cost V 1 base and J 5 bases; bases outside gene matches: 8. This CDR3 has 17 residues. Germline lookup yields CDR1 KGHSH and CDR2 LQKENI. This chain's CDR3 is CASSPRGMGQGEDTQYF. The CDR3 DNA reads TGTGCCAGCTCACCACGAGGGATGGGACAGGGGGAAGATACGCAGTATTTT.

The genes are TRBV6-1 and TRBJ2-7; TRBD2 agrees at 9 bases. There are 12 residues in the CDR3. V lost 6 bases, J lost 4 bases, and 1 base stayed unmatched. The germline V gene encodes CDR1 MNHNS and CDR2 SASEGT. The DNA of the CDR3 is TGTGCCAGCAGAGGACTAGCGTACGAGCAGTACTTC. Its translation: CASRGLAYEQYF.

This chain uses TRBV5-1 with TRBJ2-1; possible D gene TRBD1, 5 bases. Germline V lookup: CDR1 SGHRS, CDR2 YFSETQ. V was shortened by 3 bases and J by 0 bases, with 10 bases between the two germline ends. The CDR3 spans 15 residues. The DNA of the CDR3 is TGCGCCAGCAGCTCACAGGCGAGCTCCTACAATGAGCAGTTCTTC. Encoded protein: CASSSQASSYNEQFF. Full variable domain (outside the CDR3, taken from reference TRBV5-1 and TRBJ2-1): KAGVTQTPRYLIKTRGQQVTLSCSPISGHRSVSWYQQTPGQGLQFLFEYFSETQRNKGNFPGRFSGRQFSNSRSEMNVSTLELGDSALYLCASSSQASSYNEQFFGPGTRLTVL.

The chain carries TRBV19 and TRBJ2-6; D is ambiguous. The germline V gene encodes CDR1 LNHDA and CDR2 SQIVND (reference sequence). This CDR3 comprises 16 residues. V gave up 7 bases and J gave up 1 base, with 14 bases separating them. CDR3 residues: CASKGQPGSGANVLTF. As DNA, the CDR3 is TGTGCCAGTAAGGGCCAACCTGGGTCTGGGGCCAACGTCCTGACTTTC. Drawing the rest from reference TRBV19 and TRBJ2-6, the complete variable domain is DGGITQSPKYLFRKEGQNVTLSCEQNLNHDAMYWYRQDPGQGLRLIYYSQIVNDFQKGDIAEGYSVSREKKESFPLTVTSAQKNPTAFYLCASKGQPGSGANVLTFGAGSRLTVL.

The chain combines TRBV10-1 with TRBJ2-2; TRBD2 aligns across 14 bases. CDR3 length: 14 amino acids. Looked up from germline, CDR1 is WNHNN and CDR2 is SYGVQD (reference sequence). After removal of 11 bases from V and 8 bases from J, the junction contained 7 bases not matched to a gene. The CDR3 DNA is TGCGCCCTAAGAGGACTAGCGGGAGGAGGGGAGCTGTTTTTT. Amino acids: CALRGLAGGGELFF.

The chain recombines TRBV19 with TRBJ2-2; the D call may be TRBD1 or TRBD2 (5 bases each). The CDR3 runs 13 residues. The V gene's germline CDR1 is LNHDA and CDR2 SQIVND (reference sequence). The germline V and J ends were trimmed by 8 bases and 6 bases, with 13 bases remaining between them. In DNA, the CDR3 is TGTGCCAGTGATGAGCAGGGAGCCGGGGAGCTGTTTTTT. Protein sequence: CASDEQGAGELFF.

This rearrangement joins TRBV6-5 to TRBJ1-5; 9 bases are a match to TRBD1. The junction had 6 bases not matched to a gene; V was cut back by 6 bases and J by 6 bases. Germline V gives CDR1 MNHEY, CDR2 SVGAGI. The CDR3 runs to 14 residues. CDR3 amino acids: CASRDTGGGQPQHF. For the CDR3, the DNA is TGTGCCAGCAGGGATACAGGGGGCGGTCAGCCCCAGCATTTT.

This chain's CDR3 is CASSRLLLPPSNEQFF. The CDR3 nucleotides read TGCGCCAGCAGCCGCCTACTCCTGCCCCCATCGAATGAGCAGTTCTTC. V is TRBV4-3 and J is TRBJ2-1; no reliable D call. Germline CDR1 reads LGHNA; CDR2 reads YSLEER. V was cut by 4 bases and J by 7 bases, with 20 bases left in between. The CDR3 is 16 amino acids.

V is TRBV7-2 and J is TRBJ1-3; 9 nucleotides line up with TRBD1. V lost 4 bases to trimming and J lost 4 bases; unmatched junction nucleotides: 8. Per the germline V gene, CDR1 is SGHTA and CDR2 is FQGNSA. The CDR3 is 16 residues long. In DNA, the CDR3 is TGTGCCAGCAGCTCAACCGGGACAGGGTTAGGAAACACCATATATTTT. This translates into CASSSTGTGLGNTIYF.

The CDR3 loop is CSAGTGKTNYGYTF. CDR3 bases: TGCAGCGCTGGGACAGGGAAGACCAACTATGGCTACACCTTC. V gene TRBV29-1 combines with J gene TRBJ1-2, with TRBD1 matching over 9 bases. After removal of 7 bases from V and 2 bases from J, the junction contained 8 bases not matched to a gene. Per germline, CDR1 SQVTM and CDR2 ANQGSEA. The CDR3 covers 14 residues.